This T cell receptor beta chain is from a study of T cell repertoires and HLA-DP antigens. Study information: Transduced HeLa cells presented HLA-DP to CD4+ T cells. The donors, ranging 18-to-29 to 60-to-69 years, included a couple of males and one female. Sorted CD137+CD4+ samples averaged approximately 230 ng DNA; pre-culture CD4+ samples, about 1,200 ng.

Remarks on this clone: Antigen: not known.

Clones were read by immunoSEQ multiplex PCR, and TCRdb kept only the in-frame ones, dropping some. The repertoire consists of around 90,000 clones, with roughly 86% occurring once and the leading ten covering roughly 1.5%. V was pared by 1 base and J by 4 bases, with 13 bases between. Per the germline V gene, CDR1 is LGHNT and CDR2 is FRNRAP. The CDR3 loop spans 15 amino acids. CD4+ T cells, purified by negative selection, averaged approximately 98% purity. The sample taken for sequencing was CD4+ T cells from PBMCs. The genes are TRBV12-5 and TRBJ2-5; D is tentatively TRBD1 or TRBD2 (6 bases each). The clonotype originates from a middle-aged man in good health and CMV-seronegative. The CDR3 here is CASGLGTGARETQYF. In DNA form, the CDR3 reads TGTGCTAGTGGTTTGGGTACGGGGGCTAGAGAGACCCAGTACTTC. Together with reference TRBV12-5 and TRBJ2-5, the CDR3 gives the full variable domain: DARVTQTPRHKVTEMGQEVTMRCQPILGHNTVFWYRQTMMQGLELLAYFRNRAPLDDSGMPKDRFSAEMPDATLATLKIQPSEPRDSAVYFCASGLGTGARETQYFGPGTRLLVL.